The next 7 T cell receptor beta chains were all read from a single sample in a study of graft-versus-host responses after intestinal transplantation. Profiled with immunoSEQ multiplex PCR; TCRdb holds only in-frame clones, not every one. The repertoire holds roughly 25,000 clones, with 80% to 95% as singletons. The sequences come from PBMCs, collected 18 days after transplant. The receptor source for this set is a human patient who received an intestinal transplant, so some T cells may come from the graft donor.

The DNA of the CDR3 is TGCGCCAGCAGCCAAGATCAAGGGATCTATGGCTACACCTTC. Translation gives CASSQDQGIYGYTF. V usage is TRBV4-1 and J usage is TRBJ1-2; D gene ambiguous. The germline V and J ends were trimmed by 0 bases and 4 bases, with 9 bases remaining between them. Per germline, CDR1 MGHRA and CDR2 YSYEKL. This CDR3 has 14 amino acids.

This clone occurred a few times. The V call is TRBV4-1, the J call TRBJ1-4; D remains unclear. CDR1 MGHRA and CDR2 YSYEKL come from the germline V gene. CDR3 length: 12 residues. The V end was cut by 3 bases, the J end by 8 bases, with 7 bases between. The DNA of the CDR3 is TGCGCCAGCAGCCAGGTTCAAGAAAAACTGTTTTTT. Its protein product is CASSQVQEKLFF.

V usage is TRBV29-1 and J usage is TRBJ2-7, with TRBD1 as a possible D gene (6 bases). Germline V gene data show CDR1 as SQVTM and CDR2 as ANQGSEA. The germline V and J ends were trimmed by 0 bases and 7 bases, with 22 bases remaining between them. The CDR3 runs 16 residues. The CDR3 is CSVEDRLQGRRKEQYF. The CDR3, as DNA: TGCAGCGTTGAAGATCGTCTTCAGGGGCGGAGGAAAGAGCAGTACTTC.

This clone showed up just a few times. The CDR3 loop is CASSFQSSPLHF. CDR3 nucleotide sequence: TGTGCCAGCAGCTTTCAGAGTTCACCCCTCCACTTT. This chain links TRBV7-9 with TRBJ1-6; the D is unclear. The CDR3 spans 12 residues. Trimming took off 3 bases at V and 9 bases at J, with 6 bases between the two ends. Looked up from germline, CDR1 is SEHNR and CDR2 is FQNEAQ (reference sequence).

V gene TRBV7-9 combines with J gene TRBJ1-3; 9 bases match TRBD1. This CDR3 comprises 18 residues. V trimming: 5 bases; J trimming: 8 bases; junction bases outside the gene matches: 19. Germline assignment: CDR1 SEHNR and CDR2 FQNEAQ (reference sequence). The CDR3, as DNA: TGTGCCAGCAGCAGCAAGTTCATACAGGGGGCGAGTCGATACACCATATATTTT. Translation: CASSSKFIQGASRYTIYF.

In DNA, the CDR3 is TGCGCCAGCAGTGTGGGTCCGGGACTAGAAGGGTATGAGCAGTTCTTC. It codes for CASSVGPGLEGYEQFF. The J gene is TRBJ2-1, the V gene TRBV10-2; 8 nucleotides align to TRBD2. This CDR3 has 16 amino acids. Germline V lookup: CDR1 WSHSY, CDR2 SAAADI. The ends lost 4 bases at V and 8 bases at J; junction bases unmatched: 13.

This clone was recorded only once. The genes are TRBV5-5 and TRBJ1-6, with D perhaps matching TRBD1 (5 bases). The CDR3 extends over 15 amino acids. Germline loops: CDR1 SGHKS, CDR2 YYEKEE (reference sequence). The ends were cut back, 6 bases at V and 3 bases at J, with 13 bases in the middle. The CDR3 coding sequence is TGTGCCAGCAACAGTAGGGACGACTATAATTCACCCCTCCACTTT. It specifies CASNSRDDYNSPLHF.